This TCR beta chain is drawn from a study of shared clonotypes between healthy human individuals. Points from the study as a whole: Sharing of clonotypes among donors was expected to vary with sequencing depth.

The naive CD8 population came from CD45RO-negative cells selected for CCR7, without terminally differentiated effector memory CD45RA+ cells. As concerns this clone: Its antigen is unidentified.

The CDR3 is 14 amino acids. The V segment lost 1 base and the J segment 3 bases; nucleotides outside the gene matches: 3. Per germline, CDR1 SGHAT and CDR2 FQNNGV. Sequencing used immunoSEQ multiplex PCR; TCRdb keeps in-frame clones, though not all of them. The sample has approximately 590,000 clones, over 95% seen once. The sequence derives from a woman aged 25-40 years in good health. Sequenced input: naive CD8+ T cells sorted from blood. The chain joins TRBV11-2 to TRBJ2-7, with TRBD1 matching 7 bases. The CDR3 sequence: CASSLGSGGYEQYF. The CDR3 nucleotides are TGTGCCAGCAGCTTAGGATCAGGGGGCTACGAGCAGTACTTC.